This TCR beta chain was sequenced for a study of shared clonotypes between healthy human individuals. Across the study: CD4 naive and CD4 memory each took three plates per donor, while CD8 naive took two and CD8 memory one. Broader study findings: Naive subsets tended to show greater estimated richness than memory subsets.

Each of the donors was a healthy adult who was HIV-negative and had not had a recent acute infection or vaccination. Profiled with immunoSEQ multiplex PCR; TCRdb holds only in-frame clones, not every one. The table lists over a million clones, 95% to 97% of them singletons. Germline CDR1 reads SGHAT; CDR2 reads FQNNGV. J lost 1 base, V lost 2 bases, and 4 bases had no gene match. This CDR3 has 15 amino acids. Turning to this clone: The antigen is not known.

The specimen sequenced was naive CD4+ T cells sorted from blood. Subset reported: CD45RA+ positively selected. The rearrangement links TRBV11-2 to TRBJ1-1; 7 positions agree with TRBD1. The TCR sequence derives from a man aged 30 to 39 in good health. CDR3 sequence reads: CASSLYRGANTEAFF. CDR3 sequence (DNA): TGTGCCAGCAGCTTATACAGGGGCGCGAACACTGAAGCTTTCTTT.